Below, 20 T cell receptor beta chains from the same sample are listed, as sequenced in a study of blood T cell repertoires in COVID-19. Sequenced by immunoSEQ multiplex PCR; TCRdb stores in-frame clones only, minus some. The sample holds over 85,000 clones, 60% to 80% seen once. Sequencing was done on a sample of peripheral blood. These receptors were taken from a man aged 55 to 70 with active or convalescent COVID-19.

The chain is built from TRBV6-5 and TRBJ2-7; D remains unclear. Germline lookup yields CDR1 MNHEY and CDR2 SVGAGI. The CDR3 totals 13 residues. The germline V and J ends were trimmed by 7 bases and 0 bases, with 10 bases remaining between them. Written as DNA, the CDR3 is TGTGCCAGCACCAGCGCGAGCTCCTACGAGCAGTACGTC. It is translated as CASTSASSYEQYV.

J is TRBJ1-2 and V is TRBV4-3; 9 bases fit TRBD1. In germline, CDR1 is LGHNA, CDR2 YSLEER. CDR3 size: 16 residues. The V and J ends lost 2 bases and 5 bases, in that order; junction bases with no gene match: 9. This CDR3 reads CASSQLSRDRVYGYTF. The CDR3 DNA follows: TGCGCCAGCAGCCAACTGTCAAGGGACAGGGTATATGGCTACACCTTC.

This clone was counted once. This CDR3 reads CASSLAAGAEGELFF. The CDR3 DNA is TGCGCCAGCAGCTTGGCAGCGGGAGCAGAAGGGGAGCTGTTTTTT. The J gene is TRBJ2-2, the V gene TRBV5-1; 8 positions match TRBD2. V gave up 0 bases and J gave up 8 bases; unmatched junction bases: 6. The CDR3 totals 15 residues. The germline CDR1 and CDR2 sequences are SGHRS and YFSETQ.

This clone was observed a handful of times. V and J are TRBV6-5 and TRBJ2-3, with D tentatively TRBD2 (6 bases). This CDR3 is built from 14 residues. Trimming removed 7 bases at V and 11 bases at J, with 22 bases between. Germline values: CDR1 MNHEY, CDR2 SVGAGI. CDR3 nucleotide sequence: TGTGCCAGCATCGACCCGGCGGGGCCCCGAGTGCAGTATTTT. Protein sequence: CASIDPAGPRVQYF.

This chain joins TRBV4-3 and TRBJ2-3; the match to TRBD2 covers 11 bases. Germline loops: CDR1 LGHNA, CDR2 YSLEER. Trimming cost V 3 bases and J 1 base; bases outside gene matches: 3. The CDR3 contains 16 residues. The CDR3 region is CASSHELAGGTDTQYF. CDR3 DNA: TGCGCCAGCAGCCATGAACTAGCGGGGGGCACAGATACGCAGTATTTT.

V is TRBV7-6 and J is TRBJ2-4; maybe TRBD1 (6 bases). Germline CDR1 reads SGHVS; CDR2 reads FNYEAQ. The CDR3 has 17 amino acids. V shed 4 bases and J shed 1 base, with 17 bases lying between them. CDR3 in DNA: TGTGCCAGCAGCTCCCAAGTAGCCACAGGGGCCAAAAACATTCAGTACTTC. Protein product: CASSSQVATGAKNIQYF.

The chain couples TRBV3-1 (or the pseudogene TRBV3-2) to TRBJ2-3; TRBD1 is a possible D gene (6 bases). CDR3 length equals 14 residues. Per germline, CDR1 LGHDT and CDR2 YNNKEL (reference sequence). Deletions cut 0 bases from V and 3 bases from J, with 7 bases between. This CDR3 reads CASSQDRGTDTQYF. The CDR3 coding sequence is TGTGCCAGCAGCCAAGACAGGGGTACAGATACGCAGTATTTT.

This clone was picked up a small number of times. The chain uses TRBV4-3 and TRBJ1-2; D is undetermined. The length of the CDR3 is 13 residues. The V end lost 0 bases, the J end lost 8 bases, and 10 bases lay between the germline ends. Per germline, CDR1 LGHNA and CDR2 YSLEER. CDR3 sequence (DNA): TGCGCCAGCAGCCAAGAAGAGGGTTCGGGCTACACCTTC. It specifies CASSQEEGSGYTF.

The sample holds one count of this clone. The rearrangement uses TRBV6-1 and TRBJ2-5; possibly TRBD2 for D (6 bases). The CDR3 covers 13 residues. Germline V CDR1 and CDR2: MNHNS, SASEGT. The V end lost 2 bases, the J end lost 4 bases, and 8 bases lay between the germline ends. The CDR3 protein is CASSELARETQYF. CDR3 DNA: TGTGCCAGCAGTGAACTAGCGAGAGAGACCCAGTACTTC.

This chain links TRBV27 with TRBJ2-7; 8 bases map to TRBD1. This CDR3 contains 15 residues. Germline assignment: CDR1 MNHEY and CDR2 SMNVEV (reference sequence). V was clipped by 4 bases and J by 4 bases; unmatched bases: 9. For the CDR3, the DNA is TGTGCCAGCAGTTCCCTCGGACAGGGTTATTACGAGCAGTACTTC. Encoded protein: CASSSLGQGYYEQYF.

The rearrangement joins TRBV10-2 to TRBJ2-3; 8 bases map to TRBD2. Germline-derived CDR1 and CDR2 are WSHSY and SAAADI. The CDR3 is 16 residues long. V shed 9 bases and J 5 bases; nucleotides not matched to a gene: 16. The CDR3 DNA reads as TGCGCCAGTTTAGCGGGACACAGCGGGGAGGGAGATACGCAGTATTTT. It translates to CASLAGHSGEGDTQYF.

The rearrangement links TRBV2 to TRBJ1-2; 7 bases are shared with TRBD1. The CDR3 contains 18 residues. Germline trimming cut 3 bases from V and 0 bases from J; bases unmatched to any gene: 13. Germline CDR1 is SNHLY and CDR2 is FYNNEI. The CDR3 sequence: CASSDPGTVFSPNYGYTF. Here the CDR3 DNA reads TGTGCCAGCAGTGATCCTGGGACAGTCTTCTCCCCTAACTATGGCTACACCTTC.

The chain recombines TRBV2 with TRBJ2-3; D might be TRBD2 (6 bases). The CDR3 has 18 amino acids. Deletions cut 5 bases from V and 2 bases from J, with 23 bases between. Germline V gene lookup returns CDR1 SNHLY and CDR2 FYNNEI. CDR3: CASSRKESGGTITDTQYF. Here the CDR3 DNA reads TGTGCCAGCAGTCGAAAGGAATCTGGCGGGACGATCACAGATACGCAGTATTTT.

The rearrangement links TRBV7-2 to TRBJ2-1; 11 nucleotides line up with TRBD2. Unmatched junction bases numbered 12, after V lost 5 bases and J lost 15 bases. This CDR3 contains 14 residues. Looked up from germline, CDR1 is SGHTA and CDR2 is FQGNSA. As DNA, the CDR3 is TGTGCCAGCAGCCCCGGGACTAGCGGAGTACCATGGTTCTTC. This gives the protein CASSPGTSGVPWFF.

This clone was seen more than once but under ten times. The chain couples TRBV9 to TRBJ2-2; 10 positions agree with TRBD2. Germline CDR1 and CDR2: SGDLS and YYNGEE. With 4 bases clipped from V and 3 bases from J, the junction kept 3 bases outside the gene matches. This CDR3 is 15 amino acids long. CDR3 in amino acids: CASSTGLADTGELFF. As DNA, the CDR3 is TGTGCCAGCAGCACAGGACTAGCGGACACCGGGGAGCTGTTTTTT.

V usage is TRBV28 and J usage is TRBJ1-1; 8 bases agree with TRBD1. CDR3 length: 17 amino acids. The junction had 12 bases not matched to a gene; V was cut back by 4 bases and J by 2 bases. In germline, CDR1 is MDHEN, CDR2 SYDVKM. This CDR3 reads CASSSLKTGEGNTEAFF. CDR3 coding DNA: TGTGCCAGCAGTTCGCTTAAGACAGGGGAGGGAAACACTGAAGCTTTCTTT. The variable domain in full, with the rest retrieved from reference TRBV28 and TRBJ1-1, is DVKVTQSSRYLVKRTGEKVFLECVQDMDHENMFWYRQDPGLGLRLIYFSYDVKMKEKGDIPEGYSVSREKKERFSLILESASTNQTSMYLCASSSLKTGEGNTEAFFGQGTRLTVV.

This clone is medium-sized in the sample. The gene calls are TRBV18 and TRBJ2-7; 7 bases agree with TRBD1. The length of the CDR3 is 14 residues. The germline V gene has CDR1 KGHSH and CDR2 LQKENI. V gave up 0 bases and J gave up 7 bases; unmatched junction bases: 6. In DNA, the CDR3 is TGTGCCAGCTCACCACCCACTAGGGGGCCGGAGCAGTACTTC. Its translation: CASSPPTRGPEQYF.

The V gene is TRBV5-1, the J gene TRBJ2-3, with 7 bases fitting TRBD1. Germline V gene lookup returns CDR1 SGHRS and CDR2 YFSETQ. The CDR3 is 14 amino acids. V was clipped by 4 bases and J by 5 bases; unmatched bases: 7. The CDR3 protein is CASSLQGNRDTQYF. The CDR3 nucleotides are TGCGCCAGCAGCCTACAGGGGAATCGAGATACGCAGTATTTT.

This rearrangement joins TRBV28 to TRBJ1-2; possibly TRBD1 for D (5 bases). V lost 6 bases to trimming and J lost 2 bases, with 13 bases between them. Looked up from germline, CDR1 is MDHEN and CDR2 is SYDVKM. The CDR3 is made up of 14 amino acids. The CDR3 is CASRSGGGNYGYTF. The CDR3 DNA reads as TGTGCCAGCAGGTCCGGCGGGGGGAACTATGGCTACACCTTC.

This chain uses TRBV15 with TRBJ2-3; 9 bases map to TRBD2. Germline lookup yields CDR1 LNHNV and CDR2 YYDKDF (reference sequence). The CDR3 is 15 amino acids. V gave up 5 bases and J gave up 3 bases; unmatched junction bases: 6. The CDR3 DNA reads TGTGCCACCAGCTTGATTAGCGGGGGTACAGATACGCAGTATTTT. Its protein is CATSLISGGTDTQYF. The variable domain in full, with the rest retrieved from reference TRBV15 and TRBJ2-3, is DAMVIQNPRYQVTQFGKPVTLSCSQTLNHNVMYWYQQKSSQAPKLLFHYYDKDFNNEADTPDNFQSRRPNTSFCFLDIRSPGLGDTAMYLCATSLISGGTDTQYFGPGTRLTVL.